This TCR beta chain was recorded in a study of blood T cell repertoires in COVID-19. Study summary: Samples came from the United States, Italy and Spain, spanning acute and convalescent COVID-19.

Profiled with immunoSEQ multiplex PCR; TCRdb holds only in-frame clones, not every one. The table has under 350,000 clones, roughly 85% seen once. Ages ranged from about 18 to 100 years, with residence in 20 to 30 US areas. Assignment of participants to cohorts was predicated upon participant-reported clinical history. Sequences were obtained from PBMCs or T cells enriched from blood (not recorded which). This TCR came from a woman aged 40-49 years with acute COVID-19.

As DNA, the CDR3 is TGTGCCAGTAGTATAGCGACGGCGGGACGGCAGTACTTC. The encoded protein is CASSIATAGRQYF. The V and J genes are TRBV19 and TRBJ2-7, with D tentatively TRBD2 (6 bases). The V gene's germline CDR1 is LNHDA and CDR2 SQIVND (reference sequence). Trimming removed 1 base from V and 9 bases from J, with 13 bases in between. The CDR3 extends over 13 amino acids.